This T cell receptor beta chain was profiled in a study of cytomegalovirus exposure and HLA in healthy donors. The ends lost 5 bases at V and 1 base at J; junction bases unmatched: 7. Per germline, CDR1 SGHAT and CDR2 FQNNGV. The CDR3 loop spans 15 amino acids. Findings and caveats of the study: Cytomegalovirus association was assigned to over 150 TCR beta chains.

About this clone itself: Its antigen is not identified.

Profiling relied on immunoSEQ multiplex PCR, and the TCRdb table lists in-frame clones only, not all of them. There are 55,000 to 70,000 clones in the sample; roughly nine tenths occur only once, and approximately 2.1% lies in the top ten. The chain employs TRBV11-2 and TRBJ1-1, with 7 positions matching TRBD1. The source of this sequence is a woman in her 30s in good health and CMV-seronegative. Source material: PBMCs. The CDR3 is CASSEYRGPNTEAFF. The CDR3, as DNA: TGTGCCAGCAGCGAATACAGGGGACCGAACACTGAAGCTTTCTTT.